This T cell receptor (beta chain) appears in the sequencing data of a study of T cells in Graves' hyperthyroidism and ophthalmopathy. Findings and limits, study-wide: Expanded thyroid clonotypes (above 0.001) were mostly also found in blood. Patients with ophthalmopathy were separated from those with stable hyperthyroidism by a 13 V-J model.

This CDR3 is 15 amino acids long. Germline CDR1 reads MNHNS; CDR2 reads SASEGT. The V segment lost 7 bases and the J segment 5 bases; nucleotides outside the gene matches: 9. This clonotype was observed many times. Its antigen is as yet unknown. It was RNA transcripts that yielded the amplified TCR beta CDR3 regions. A first-round RT-PCR of the TCR CDR3 used the HTBI primer set. TCRdb ran MiXCR on the multiplex PCR reads and lists one entry per CDR3 protein. The table shows around 200,000 distinct CDR3 sequences, with approximately 15% occurring only once. The genes are TRBV6-1 and TRBJ2-3; TRBD1 agrees at 10 bases. Sequencing used blood. The source of this sequence is a woman aged 45 to 65 with Graves' hyperthyroidism. CDR3 bases: TGTGCCAGCACCCAAAGGGACAGGGGCATAGATACGCAGTATTTT. Translation gives CASTQRDRGIDTQYF.